This TCR beta chain was identified during a study of T cells in localized non-small cell lung cancer. This clone appeared a single time. Data came from immunoSEQ multiplex PCR; TCRdb stores just in-frame clones and leaves some out. The sample lists about 11,000 clones, approximately 80% occurring once. The V and J ends lost 5 bases and 2 bases respectively, with 10 bases between them. The CDR3 spans 14 residues. In germline, CDR1 is MNHNY, CDR2 SVGAGI (reference sequence). This clonotype was sampled from a female donor older than 55 with stage II lung adenocarcinoma. The input for sequencing was peripheral blood mononuclear cells, taken before any cancer treatment. The chain recombines TRBV6-6 with TRBJ1-3, with D maybe TRBD1 (6 bases). Here the CDR3 DNA reads TGTGCCAGCAGTCGGCAGGGGACTGGAAACACCATATATTTT. It encodes CASSRQGTGNTIYF.